The 11 T cell receptor beta chains listed next were all sequenced from one sample in a study of cytomegalovirus exposure and HLA in healthy donors. A multiplex PCR was run with 60 Vbeta primers and 13 Jbeta primers. Sequenced by immunoSEQ multiplex PCR; TCRdb stores in-frame clones only, minus some. In the table there are more than 150,000 clones, about four fifths of which are singletons. Sample: PBMCs. These receptors all stem from a man aged 40-50 years in good health and CMV-seronegative.

The chain employs TRBV19 and TRBJ1-5; TRBD1 might be the D (5 bases). Trimming removed 3 bases at V and 6 bases at J, with 18 bases between. The CDR3 is made up of 16 amino acids. CDR1 is LNHDA, CDR2 SQIVND, per germline (reference sequence). Here the CDR3 reads CASSMIGSGGAQPQHF. CDR3 DNA sequence: TGTGCCAGTAGTATGATCGGGAGCGGCGGGGCTCAGCCCCAGCATTTT. The full variable domain, completed using reference TRBV19 and TRBJ1-5, is DGGITQSPKYLFRKEGQNVTLSCEQNLNHDAMYWYRQDPGQGLRLIYYSQIVNDFQKGDIAEGYSVSREKKESFPLTVTSAQKNPTAFYLCASSMIGSGGAQPQHFGDGTRLSIL.

This clone has more than one count but fewer than ten. This rearrangement joins TRBV30 to TRBJ2-5, with D possibly matching TRBD1 (5 bases). V gave up 2 bases and J gave up 2 bases, with 9 bases separating them. This CDR3 is built from 13 residues. Per the germline V gene, CDR1 is GTSNPN and CDR2 is SVGIG (reference sequence). The DNA for the CDR3 is TGTGCCTGGAGTTGGGGCAGACAAGAGACCCAGTACTTC. Translated, it gives CAWSWGRQETQYF.

The chain is built from TRBV19 and TRBJ1-5, with D uncertain. In germline, CDR1 is LNHDA, CDR2 SQIVND (reference sequence). CDR3 length: 17 amino acids. Trimming shortened V by 8 bases and J by 0 bases, and 20 bases separated the two germline ends. CDR3 nucleotide sequence: TGTGCCAGTCACATCTCCCGGGAGACCTATAGCAATCAGCCCCAGCATTTT. This codes for CASHISRETYSNQPQHF.

The CDR3 reads CASSMDLAAADTQYF. The DNA for the CDR3 is TGTGCCAGTAGTATGGATCTAGCCGCGGCAGATACGCAGTATTTT. The genes are TRBV19 and TRBJ2-3, with D possibly matching TRBD2 (5 bases). The CDR3 consists of 15 residues. The germline CDR1 and CDR2 sequences are LNHDA and SQIVND (reference sequence). Trimming removed 3 bases from V and 4 bases from J, with 14 bases in between.

The rearrangement uses TRBV25-1 and TRBJ2-3; D gene unclear. V was trimmed by 1 base and J by 0 bases, leaving 11 bases between them. The germline CDR1 and CDR2 sequences are MGHDK and SYGVNS. This CDR3 has 16 amino acids. The DNA for the CDR3 is TGTGCCAGCAGTGAATTTCTCGGCGGTAGCACAGATACGCAGTATTTT. Amino acid sequence: CASSEFLGGSTDTQYF.

The gene calls are TRBV15 and TRBJ2-1; TRBD1 aligns across 9 bases. Germline V gives CDR1 LNHNV, CDR2 YYDKDF (reference sequence). The CDR3 consists of 16 residues. The J segment lost 9 bases and the V segment lost 0 bases, leaving 9 bases of the junction unmatched. CDR3 nucleotide sequence: TGTGCCACCAGCAGAGATAAATTGACAGGGGGTAGTGAGCAGTTCTTC. It translates to CATSRDKLTGGSEQFF.

The rearrangement links TRBV28 to TRBJ2-3; 14 bases align to TRBD2. CDR3 length: 16 residues. V dropped 6 bases and J dropped 6; count of bases not matched to a gene: 8. Germline-derived CDR1 and CDR2 are MDHEN and SYDVKM. The CDR3 reads CASRRGTSGSFDTQYF. The DNA of the CDR3 is TGTGCCAGCAGGCGGGGGACTAGCGGGAGTTTTGATACGCAGTATTTT.

A single count supports this clone. This chain links TRBV5-1 with TRBJ1-3; 7 nucleotides line up with TRBD1. Germline CDR1 SGHRS, CDR2 YFSETQ. The CDR3 is 17 amino acids. The junction had 6 bases not matched to a gene; V was cut back by 0 bases and J by 0 bases. The CDR3 here is CASSLVAGGSSGNTIYF. The CDR3 DNA is TGCGCCAGCAGCTTGGTGGCAGGGGGAAGCTCTGGAAACACCATATATTTT.

The chain employs TRBV10-3 and TRBJ2-7; 9 bases map to TRBD2. CDR1 is ENHRY and CDR2 is SYGVKD in the germline V gene. The CDR3 consists of 15 residues. Losses at the gene ends were 2 bases for V and 1 base for J; bases not matched to a gene: 3. CDR3 sequence (DNA): TGTGCCATCAGTGAGGGGGGACTAGCTTCCTACGAGCAGTACTTC. This sequence encodes CAISEGGLASYEQYF.

This clone is a singleton in its sample. The V call is TRBV7-3, the J call TRBJ2-2; no clear D gene. The CDR3 has 16 residues. V lost 1 base to trimming and J lost 1 base, with 10 bases between them. The germline V gene has CDR1 SGHTA and CDR2 FQGTGA. The CDR3 loop is CASSLNKAGNTGELFF. The CDR3 DNA reads TGTGCCAGCAGCTTAAATAAGGCAGGGAACACCGGGGAGCTGTTTTTT.

The J gene is TRBJ2-3, the V gene TRBV9; D might be TRBD2 (5 bases). This CDR3 region has 15 residues. The ends were cut back, 3 bases at V and 6 bases at J, with 17 bases in the middle. Germline lookup yields CDR1 SGDLS and CDR2 YYNGEE. The DNA for the CDR3 is TGTGCCAGCAGCGCATCGGGAACTCTGGGGGATACGCAGTATTTT. It is translated as CASSASGTLGDTQYF.